This T cell receptor beta chain was sequenced during a study of response to subunit inactivated influenza vaccine. General study points: It was the authors' suggestion that each seasonal influenza vaccination recruits few new T cells.

Only a few counts were recorded for this clonotype. Antigen specificity is unknown. Per the germline V gene, CDR1 is KGHDR and CDR2 is SFDVKD. This CDR3 is built from 16 residues. V shed 7 bases, J shed 1 base, and the junction held 6 bases outside the gene matches. In TCRdb, the RT-PCR reads were re-called with MiXCR into one record per CDR3 protein. The data show about 780,000 distinct CDR3 sequences, less than 20% seen once. Specimen: PBMCs from blood, collected around 5 days after vaccination. This chain uses TRBV24-1 with TRBJ2-2; 9 nucleotides line up with TRBD2. This TCR derives from a man aged 45-65 years who received an inactivated influenza vaccine. CDR3 nucleotide sequence: TGTGCCACCAGCGGGACTAGCCTAGGGAACACCGGGGAGCTGTTTTTT. This codes for CATSGTSLGNTGELFF.